Listed here are 10 T cell receptor beta chains from one sample, sequenced in a study of cytomegalovirus exposure and HLA in healthy donors. Method: immunoSEQ multiplex PCR; TCRdb's copy keeps in-frame clones and lacks some. The sample records 120,000 or so clones, about 88% being singletons. The sample was PBMCs. All receptors derive from a man between 18 and 29 years old in good health and CMV-seropositive.

As DNA, the CDR3 is TGCGCCAGCAGCTCCGACAGGGACATTAATGAAAAACTGTTTTTT. Amino acid sequence: CASSSDRDINEKLFF. The rearrangement uses TRBV5-1 and TRBJ1-4; TRBD1 matches at 7 bases. Per the germline V gene, CDR1 is SGHRS and CDR2 is YFSETQ. The ends lost 3 bases at V and 4 bases at J; junction bases unmatched: 6. The CDR3 runs 15 residues.

The V call is TRBV7-9, the J call TRBJ2-1; the D gene is possibly TRBD2 (6 bases). Trimming cost V 5 bases and J 3 bases, with 17 bases left between them. There are 16 residues in the CDR3. Germline CDR1 and CDR2: SEHNR and FQNEAQ (reference sequence). CDR3 nucleotides: TGTGCCAGCAGCCCGAGGGCGGGGCTCTACTACAATGAGCAGTTCTTC. Amino acids: CASSPRAGLYYNEQFF.

J is TRBJ1-2 and V is TRBV19; D gene ambiguous. Trimming left V 2 bases short and J 1 base short, with 8 bases between. This CDR3 is 14 amino acids long. Germline CDR1 LNHDA, CDR2 SQIVND (reference sequence). The CDR3 nucleotides read TGTGCCAGTAGTATAACTACGGGTAACTATGGCTACACCTTC. Amino acids: CASSITTGNYGYTF.

The J gene is TRBJ1-1, the V gene TRBV27; D is unclear. The CDR3 covers 15 residues. Per germline, CDR1 MNHEY and CDR2 SMNVEV (reference sequence). V was pared by 0 bases and J by 1 base, with 9 bases between. The CDR3 sequence is CASSLSSGANTEAFF. In DNA form, the CDR3 reads TGTGCCAGCAGTTTATCATCCGGTGCGAACACTGAAGCTTTCTTT.

The chain employs TRBV5-1 and TRBJ1-4; 7 positions match TRBD1. Trimming at V came to 2 bases and at J to 7 bases, leaving 11 bases not matched to a gene. The length of the CDR3 is 16 residues. CDR1 SGHRS and CDR2 YFSETQ come from the germline V gene. The CDR3 sequence is CASSLGRDSATEKLFF. The CDR3 DNA sequence: TGCGCCAGCAGCTTAGGCCGGGACAGCGCGACTGAAAAACTGTTTTTT.

This sequence joins TRBV5-5 and TRBJ2-7, with 8 positions matching TRBD1. V shed 3 bases and J 3 bases; nucleotides not matched to a gene: 5. CDR1 is SGHKS and CDR2 is YYEKEE in the germline V gene (reference sequence). This CDR3 is built from 14 residues. CDR3 bases: TGTGCCAGCAGCTGGGGACAGGCGGTCTACGAGCAGTACTTC. It translates to CASSWGQAVYEQYF.

Here the CDR3 reads CASSQATEGNTIYF. CDR3 coding DNA: TGTGCCAGCAGCCAGGCTACCGAGGGAAACACCATATATTTT. The chain couples TRBV7-8 to TRBJ1-3; D gene ambiguous. CDR1 is SGHVS, CDR2 FQNEAQ, per germline. The CDR3 has 14 amino acids. Trimming took off 5 bases at V and 4 bases at J, with 12 bases between the two ends.

J is TRBJ2-7 and V is TRBV7-9; 8 bases map to TRBD2. V gave up 5 bases and J gave up 2 bases; unmatched junction bases: 5. There are 14 residues in the CDR3. Germline V CDR1 and CDR2: SEHNR, FQNEAQ (reference sequence). The CDR3 is CASSPRLAPYEQYF. The CDR3 coding sequence is TGTGCCAGCAGCCCCAGACTAGCGCCCTACGAGCAGTACTTC.

This sequence joins TRBV6-5 and TRBJ2-2; D unclear. Trimming shortened V by 6 bases and J by 7 bases, and 18 bases separated the two germline ends. The germline CDR1 and CDR2 sequences are MNHEY and SVGAGI. The CDR3 is 15 residues long. Here the CDR3 reads CASRPRKIVHGELFF. Here the CDR3 DNA reads TGTGCCAGCAGGCCCAGGAAGATCGTTCACGGGGAGCTGTTTTTT.

The chain employs TRBV6-1 and TRBJ1-1; 9 bases are a match to TRBD1. V was clipped by 4 bases and J by 10 bases; unmatched bases: 7. Germline assignment: CDR1 MNHNS and CDR2 SASEGT. This CDR3 spans 13 amino acids. This CDR3 reads CASSVDRGQGAFF. For the CDR3, the DNA is TGTGCCAGCAGTGTTGACAGGGGACAGGGAGCTTTCTTT.